What follows are 29 T cell receptor beta chains derived from one specimen sequenced in a study of T cell responses to AZD1222 COVID-19 vaccine listed by TCRdb under 2021. Libraries were built with the immunoSEQ multiplex PCR assay. TCRdb holds this immuneACCESS table with in-frame rearrangements only. Some clones are missing; in checked studies, unresolved V genes explain under half, and the rest has no known cause. For this sample there are about 160,000 clones; 92% appear just once. 1.1% of the sample comes from the top ten. The sample's time point, from its label and the paper: about 28 days (+/-7) after the second vaccine dose. The input for sequencing was peripheral blood, taken 28 days after the second AZD1222 dose. These receptors all stem from an adult who received the AZD1222 COVID-19 vaccine.

The chain joins TRBV10-3 to TRBJ1-2; D not certain. CDR1 is ENHRY, CDR2 SYGVKD, per germline. The ends were cut back, 0 bases at V and 0 bases at J, with 17 bases in the middle. The CDR3 is made up of 18 amino acids. The CDR3 protein is CAISESGLPGIPNYGYTF. The CDR3 DNA follows: TGTGCCATCAGTGAGTCCGGACTTCCCGGGATTCCTAACTATGGCTACACCTTC.

This chain connects TRBV18 to TRBJ1-3, with D unclear. V lost 8 bases to trimming and J lost 0 bases, with 14 bases between them. CDR1 is KGHSH, CDR2 LQKENI, per germline. This CDR3 has 15 amino acids. CDR3 bases: TGTGCCAGCCCGAAAACAACAAGCTCTGGAAACACCATATATTTT. Translating gives CASPKTTSSGNTIYF.

There are a few counts of this clone. V gene TRBV6-5 combines with J gene TRBJ2-7; no definite D call. This CDR3 region has 13 residues. Germline V gives CDR1 MNHEY, CDR2 SVGAGI. Trimming took 0 bases from V and 6 from J, leaving 9 bases between them. Here the CDR3 reads CASSYSANGEQYF. CDR3 DNA: TGTGCCAGCAGTTACTCTGCTAATGGCGAGCAGTACTTC.

This clone has only one observation. The V gene is TRBV27, the J gene TRBJ2-5; 11 bases agree with TRBD2. The junction had 7 bases not matched to a gene; V was cut back by 2 bases and J by 5 bases. Per the germline V gene, CDR1 is MNHEY and CDR2 is SMNVEV (reference sequence). The CDR3 loop spans 16 amino acids. In DNA, the CDR3 is TGTGCCAGCAGTTTACTGACTAGCGGGGAGGCGGAGACCCAGTACTTC. Residues: CASSLLTSGEAETQYF.

CDR3 nucleotide sequence: TGTGCCAGCAGTCGACAGGGCAATCAGCCCCAGCATTTT. Protein: CASSRQGNQPQHF. The chain has TRBV6-6 and TRBJ1-5; a weak D match, TRBD1 (6 bases). The CDR3 has 13 residues. Germline lookup yields CDR1 MNHNY and CDR2 SVGAGI (reference sequence). V dropped 5 bases and J dropped 2 bases, with 7 bases sitting between them.

This rearrangement joins TRBV6-6 to TRBJ2-1; possibly TRBD1 for D (6 bases). The CDR3 contains 15 residues. In germline, CDR1 is MNHNY, CDR2 SVGAGI (reference sequence). V lost 2 bases, J lost 6 bases, and 14 bases lay in between. The CDR3, as DNA: TGTGCCAGCAGTTACAAGCCAGGGGAAGGCAATGAGCAGTTCTTC. This encodes CASSYKPGEGNEQFF.

The chain couples TRBV2 to TRBJ1-2; possible D gene TRBD1, 5 bases. This CDR3 comprises 12 residues. V was pared by 8 bases and J by 1 base, with 8 bases between. Germline CDR1 reads SNHLY; CDR2 reads FYNNEI. Here the CDR3 reads CASCQGNYGYTF. The CDR3 DNA reads TGTGCCAGCTGCCAGGGTAACTATGGCTACACCTTC.

V and J are TRBV7-3 and TRBJ2-5; 8 nucleotides match TRBD1. Germline CDR1 is SGHTA and CDR2 is FQGTGA. The J segment lost 3 bases and the V segment lost 4 bases, leaving 1 base of the junction unmatched. This CDR3 spans 13 amino acids. The chain's CDR3 is CASSWTGKETQYF. CDR3 nucleotide sequence: TGTGCCAGCAGCTGGACAGGGAAAGAGACCCAGTACTTC.

CDR3 nucleotides: TGTGCCAGCAGTGAATGGACCGCGGGGGAGACCCAGTACTTC. It translates to CASSEWTAGETQYF. The rearrangement links TRBV2 to TRBJ2-5, with D perhaps matching TRBD2 (6 bases). Germline V gene lookup returns CDR1 SNHLY and CDR2 FYNNEI. The CDR3 consists of 14 residues. V gave up 2 bases and J gave up 5 bases, with 12 bases separating them.

V gene TRBV30 combines with J gene TRBJ1-1; D uncertain. This CDR3 has 13 residues. The V end was cut by 3 bases, the J end by 0 bases, with 8 bases between. Germline V lookup: CDR1 GTSNPN, CDR2 SVGIG (reference sequence). CDR3: CAWRAQMNTEAFF. CDR3 bases: TGTGCCTGGAGGGCGCAAATGAACACTGAAGCTTTCTTT.

This clone has only one observation. This chain joins TRBV29-1 and TRBJ1-1, with a possible D match to TRBD1 (5 bases). Deletions cut 7 bases from V and 0 bases from J, with 15 bases between. The CDR3 is 14 residues long. The germline V gene has CDR1 SQVTM and CDR2 ANQGSEA. CDR3 in amino acids: CSAGGDWMNTEAFF. CDR3 nucleotide sequence: TGCAGCGCGGGAGGGGATTGGATGAACACTGAAGCTTTCTTT. The full variable domain, rest sourced from reference TRBV29-1 and TRBJ1-1, is SAVISQKPSRDICQRGTSLTIQCQVDSQVTMMFWYRQQPGQSLTLIATANQGSEATYESGFVIDKFPISRPNLTFSTLTVSNMSPEDSSIYLCSAGGDWMNTEAFFGQGTRLTVV.

Here the CDR3 DNA reads TGTGCCAGCAGCATGGGACTTCATGAGCAGTTCTTC. Encoded protein: CASSMGLHEQFF. The V gene is TRBV5-4, the J gene TRBJ2-1; D possibly corresponds to TRBD2 (6 bases). The ends were cut back, 4 bases at V and 8 bases at J, with 10 bases in the middle. The CDR3 spans 12 residues. Germline lookup yields CDR1 SGHNT and CDR2 YYREEE (reference sequence).

This chain links TRBV2 with TRBJ1-1; TRBD1 aligns across 8 bases. The V and J ends lost 8 bases and 11 bases, in that order; junction bases with no gene match: 16. CDR1 SNHLY and CDR2 FYNNEI come from the germline V gene. The CDR3 is made up of 14 amino acids. Here the CDR3 DNA reads TGTGCCAGCCCCCTAGACCGACAGGGGTTCGGGGCTTTCTTT. Its protein is CASPLDRQGFGAFF.

The gene calls are TRBV13 and TRBJ1-2; 8 bases match TRBD1. J gave up 0 bases and V 5 bases, and 8 bases lay outside the gene matches. CDR3 size: 16 residues. In germline, CDR1 is PRHDT, CDR2 FYEKMQ (reference sequence). The CDR3 here is CASSIEGTGANYGYTF. The CDR3 nucleotides are TGTGCCAGCAGCATTGAAGGGACAGGAGCTAACTATGGCTACACCTTC.

The V call is TRBV5-1, the J call TRBJ1-2; the D is unclear. The CDR3 is made up of 14 amino acids. V lost 0 bases and J 3 bases, leaving 9 bases between the germline ends. The germline gives CDR1 SGHRS, CDR2 YFSETQ. The CDR3 DNA sequence: TGCGCCAGCAGCTTGGGAGTTGCCGACTATGGCTACACCTTC. Its protein is CASSLGVADYGYTF.

The J gene is TRBJ2-5, the V gene TRBV5-6; D is unclear. The CDR3 extends over 13 amino acids. Per the germline V gene, CDR1 is SGHDT and CDR2 is YYEEEE. The V and J ends lost 2 bases and 5 bases respectively, with 10 bases between them. The CDR3 spells CASSFELTETQYF. CDR3 in DNA: TGTGCCAGCAGCTTTGAGCTGACTGAGACCCAGTACTTC.

This rearrangement joins TRBV2 to TRBJ2-7; D not certain. Germline assignment: CDR1 SNHLY and CDR2 FYNNEI. The CDR3 has 12 amino acids. V was shortened by 7 bases and J by 2 bases, with 9 bases between the two germline ends. CDR3: CASKGSAYEQYF. The CDR3 bases are TGTGCCAGCAAGGGATCAGCCTACGAGCAGTACTTC.

This chain joins TRBV18 and TRBJ1-1, with a weak D call TRBD1 (5 bases). Trimming shortened V by 2 bases and J by 6 bases, and 19 bases separated the two germline ends. Germline CDR1 is KGHSH and CDR2 is LQKENI. The CDR3 extends over 16 amino acids. The CDR3 region has the DNA TGTGCCAGCTCACCAGACCTCGGGGGAGGGGAGCCTGAAGCTTTCTTT. Residues: CASSPDLGGGEPEAFF.

The chain couples TRBV7-9 to TRBJ1-1; no definite D call. This CDR3 has 15 residues. Trimming took 1 base from V and 6 from J, leaving 15 bases between them. The germline CDR1 and CDR2 sequences are SEHNR and FQNEAQ (reference sequence). The CDR3 nucleotides read TGTGCCAGCAGCTTAGTCATCGAAAGGGCGGCTGAAGCTTTCTTT. Encoded protein: CASSLVIERAAEAFF.

This chain joins TRBV11-2 and TRBJ2-3; 8 bases are a match to TRBD2. Germline CDR1 reads SGHAT; CDR2 reads FQNNGV. The CDR3 has 18 residues. The junction had 13 bases not matched to a gene; V was cut back by 4 bases and J by 1 base. The CDR3 DNA reads as TGTGCCAGCAGCTCCCTCAGCGGGGGCCGTGGGGGCACAGATACGCAGTATTTT. Its translation: CASSSLSGGRGGTDTQYF.

The chain is built from TRBV2 and TRBJ1-6; 7 bases are a match to TRBD1. CDR3 length: 17 residues. Germline CDR1 is SNHLY and CDR2 is FYNNEI. V lost 6 bases, J lost 6 bases, and 14 bases stayed unmatched. The CDR3 here is CASRETGFIGVNSPLHF. For the CDR3, the DNA is TGTGCCAGCAGGGAGACAGGGTTTATTGGCGTTAATTCACCCCTCCACTTT.

The rearrangement uses TRBV6-5 and TRBJ1-4; D unresolved. There are 11 residues in the CDR3. The germline V gene has CDR1 MNHEY and CDR2 SVGAGI. Trimming left V 6 bases short and J 2 bases short, with 1 base between. CDR3 bases: TGTGCCAGCAGGACTAATGAAAAACTGTTTTTT. Translation: CASRTNEKLFF.

The rearrangement uses TRBV3-1 (or the pseudogene TRBV3-2) and TRBJ1-2, with TRBD1 identical over 10 bases. The CDR3 spans 15 residues. Germline V gene lookup returns CDR1 LGHDT and CDR2 YNNKEL (reference sequence). Trimming took 1 base from V and 6 from J; bases not matched to a gene: 5. The CDR3: CASSQGGGQGNGYTF. The CDR3 DNA sequence: TGTGCCAGCAGCCAAGGAGGGGGACAGGGGAATGGCTACACCTTC.

CDR3 in DNA: TGTGCCAGCAGCACAAGGACAGGGGGGGAAAATGGCTACACCTTC. Translated, it gives CASSTRTGGENGYTF. The J gene is TRBJ1-2, the V gene TRBV6-5; 10 positions agree with TRBD1. V shed 6 bases, J shed 6 bases, and the junction held 10 bases outside the gene matches. The CDR3 is 15 residues long. Per the germline V gene, CDR1 is MNHEY and CDR2 is SVGAGI.

The rearrangement joins TRBV6-5 to TRBJ2-5; tentatively, D is TRBD2 (7 bases). V lost 0 bases, J lost 5 bases, and 13 bases lay in between. CDR3 length equals 15 residues. Germline loops: CDR1 MNHEY, CDR2 SVGAGI. The CDR3 reads CASSYSGGAGETQYF. In nucleotides, the CDR3 is TGTGCCAGCAGTTACTCGGGGGGGGCCGGGGAGACCCAGTACTTC.

V and J are TRBV5-6 and TRBJ2-2; D uncertain. V lost 4 bases to trimming and J lost 3 bases, with 7 bases between them. The CDR3 runs 13 residues. Per germline, CDR1 SGHDT and CDR2 YYEEEE. As DNA, the CDR3 is TGTGCCAGCAGCCTACTGTACACCGGGGAGCTGTTTTTT. It translates to CASSLLYTGELFF. The full variable domain, completed using reference TRBV5-6 and TRBJ2-2, is DAGVTQSPTHLIKTRGQQVTLRCSPKSGHDTVSWYQQALGQGPQFIFQYYEEEERQRGNFPDRFSGHQFPNYSSELNVNALLLGDSALYLCASSLLYTGELFFGEGSRLTVL.

The V call is TRBV15, the J call TRBJ2-5; D call uncertain. Trimming removed 0 bases from V and 3 bases from J, with 11 bases in between. The CDR3 covers 15 residues. Germline values: CDR1 LNHNV, CDR2 YYDKDF (reference sequence). The CDR3 DNA reads TGTGCCACCAGCAGAGACCCTTCATTTGAAGAGACCCAGTACTTC. Residues: CATSRDPSFEETQYF.

This clone has just one count. The CDR3 reads CASSLDVSNTEAFF. The DNA of the CDR3 is TGTGCCAGCAGCTTAGATGTCAGTAACACTGAAGCTTTCTTT. This chain connects TRBV7-9 to TRBJ1-1; no definite D call. V was cut by 1 base and J by 2 bases, with 8 bases left in between. This CDR3 region has 14 residues. Germline values: CDR1 SEHNR, CDR2 FQNEAQ (reference sequence).

This chain joins TRBV7-3 and TRBJ1-1; the D gene is possibly TRBD1 (6 bases). The CDR3 has 13 amino acids. Germline V gives CDR1 SGHTA, CDR2 FQGTGA. The V end lost 1 base, the J end lost 7 bases, and 10 bases lay between the germline ends. The CDR3 bases are TGTGCCAGCAGCTTAAATACAGGGTATGAAGCTTTCTTT. Protein product: CASSLNTGYEAFF.